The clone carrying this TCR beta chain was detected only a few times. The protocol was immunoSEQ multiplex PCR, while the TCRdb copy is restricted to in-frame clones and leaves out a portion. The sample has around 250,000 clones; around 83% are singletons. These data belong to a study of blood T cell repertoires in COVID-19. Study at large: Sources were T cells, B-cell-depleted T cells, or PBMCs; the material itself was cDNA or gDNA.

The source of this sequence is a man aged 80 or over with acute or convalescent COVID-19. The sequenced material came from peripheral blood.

This CDR3 is CSATDREAFF. CDR3 in DNA: TGCAGTGCTACCGACAGGGAAGCTTTCTTT. The V gene is TRBV20-1, the J gene TRBJ1-1, with D tentatively TRBD1 (6 bases). The CDR3 length is 10 residues. Trimming left V 4 bases short and J 8 bases short, with 8 bases between. CDR1 and CDR2 (germline): DFQATT, SNEGSKA (reference sequence).